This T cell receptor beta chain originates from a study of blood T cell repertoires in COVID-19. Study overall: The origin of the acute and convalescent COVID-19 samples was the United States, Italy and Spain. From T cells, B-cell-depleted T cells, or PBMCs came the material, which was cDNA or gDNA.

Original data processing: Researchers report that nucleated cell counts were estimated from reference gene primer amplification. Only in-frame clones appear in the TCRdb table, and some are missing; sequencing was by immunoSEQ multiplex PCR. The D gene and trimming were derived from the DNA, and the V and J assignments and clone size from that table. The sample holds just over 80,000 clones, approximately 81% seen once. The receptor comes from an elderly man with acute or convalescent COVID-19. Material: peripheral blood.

This CDR3 reads CASSVGDSDTEAFF. The CDR3, as DNA: TGTGCCAGCAGCGTAGGGGACAGTGACACTGAAGCTTTCTTT. V and J are TRBV9 and TRBJ1-1, with 7 bases that match TRBD1. The CDR3 spans 14 residues. The germline CDR1 and CDR2 sequences are SGDLS and YYNGEE. The V segment lost 0 bases and the J segment 3 bases; nucleotides outside the gene matches: 2.